Detailed here is one TCR beta chain. This sample is drawn from a study of low-dose radiotherapy and immunotherapy resistance in tumors. Covering alpha and beta chains, TRAV- and TRBV-specific primers were used for the first-strand cDNA. With a V-primer adapter and a constant-region primer, TCRs were amplified for roughly 20 PCR cycles. TCRdb re-derived calls from the reads in MiXCR, one entry per CDR3 protein. This sample carries roughly 90,000 distinct CDR3 sequences, 20% to 25% of them seen once, and the ten largest clones take roughly 13%. Time point specified: after trial treatment. Treatment denoted: LDRT plus nivolumab, ipilimumab, low-dose cyclophosphamide and aspirin (RACIN trial). Trimming left V 6 bases short and J 1 base short, with 13 bases between. The CDR3 totals 15 residues. CDR1 is WSHSY, CDR2 SAAADI, per germline.

The source is a female donor with ovarian cancer. The sample was PBMCs, taken after low-dose radiotherapy plus immunotherapy. The chain couples TRBV10-2 to TRBJ2-4; D gene unclear. DNA for the CDR3: TGCGCCAGCAGCCAGACCCCGGCGGCCAAAAACATTCAGTACTTC. It encodes CASSQTPAAKNIQYF.